This is a list of T cell receptor beta chains from one sample in a study of shared clonotypes between healthy human individuals. The table came from immunoSEQ multiplex PCR; TCRdb's copy has only in-frame clones and leaves some out. Here the sample spans 450,000 to 500,000 clones, approximately 82% being singletons. The sequencing sample was made of PBMCs. Every receptor here comes from a woman in her forties in good health. Some clones in this sample may be carry-over from other donors' samples. Both conserved end residues are part of each CDR3. A D gene is named only where the DNA matches it firmly. Clone size is stated in some rows and not others, as once, few, many or a class when expanded.

v_gene	j_gene	abundance	d_gene	CDR3aa	CDR3nt
TRBV19	TRBJ2-7	-	TRBD2	CASSIGLREFEQYF	TGTGCCAGTAGTATAGGGTTGCGGGAGTTCGAGCAGTACTTC
TRBV18	TRBJ2-5	-	TRBD1	CASSPLFGQGAETQYF	TGTGCCAGCTCACCATTGTTTGGACAGGGGGCGGAGACCCAGTACTTC
TRBV7-2	TRBJ2-1	once	-	CASSLALAAGEQFF	TGTGCCAGCAGCTTAGCGCTGGCGGCGGGTGAGCAGTTCTTC
TRBV6-5	TRBJ2-1	-	-	CASSYSGSSSYNEQFF	TGTGCCAGCAGTTACTCGGGCTCCAGCTCCTACAATGAGCAGTTCTTC
TRBV19	TRBJ1-2	-	TRBD1	CASSLGQLNYGYTF	TGTGCCAGTAGTTTGGGACAGCTTAACTATGGCTACACCTTC
TRBV9	TRBJ1-1	-	-	CASSPPRTSPRAFF	TGTGCCAGCAGTCCACCGAGGACATCCCCGAGGGCTTTCTTT
TRBV7-2	TRBJ2-7	-	-	CASSSVFEQYF	TGTGCCAGCAGCTCAGTTTTCGAGCAGTACTTC
TRBV11-2	TRBJ2-3	-	TRBD1	CASSATTGSRVPDTQYF	TGTGCCAGCAGCGCTACGACAGGGTCGCGAGTCCCAGATACGCAGTATTTT
TRBV5-4	TRBJ2-1	-	TRBD1	CASSPTGDSYNEQFF	TGTGCCAGCAGCCCGACAGGGGACTCCTACAATGAGCAGTTCTTC
TRBV19	TRBJ1-5	-	-	CASSIHGAVGQPQHF	TGTGCCAGTAGTATCCACGGGGCTGTAGGCCAGCCCCAGCATTTT
TRBV19	TRBJ2-7	once	TRBD2	CASSIDGLAGVPQQYF	TGTGCCAGTAGTATAGATGGACTAGCGGGAGTCCCCCAGCAGTACTTC
TRBV27	TRBJ2-3	-	TRBD2	CASRELAWDTQYF	TGTGCCAGCAGAGAACTAGCGTGGGATACGCAGTATTTT
TRBV18	TRBJ1-1	-	TRBD1	CASSIGGTRGREAFF	TGTGCCAGCTCTATCGGTGGGACCAGGGGGCGGGAAGCTTTCTTT
TRBV9	TRBJ2-7	many	-	CASSRSGRSYEQYF	TGTGCCAGCAGCCGGTCAGGCCGCTCCTACGAGCAGTACTTC
TRBV5-1	TRBJ2-5	-	-	CASSTGPEQETQYF	TGCGCCAGCAGCACTGGACCAGAACAAGAGACCCAGTACTTC
TRBV7-9	TRBJ2-7	-	TRBD1	CASSSRDRRPYEQYF	TGTGCCAGCAGCTCCCGGGACAGGCGACCCTACGAGCAGTACTTC
TRBV2	TRBJ2-1	many	TRBD2	CASRVAGGQGGFF	TGTGCCAGCAGAGTAGCGGGAGGGCAGGGGGGGTTCTTC
TRBV10-3	TRBJ2-2	-	TRBD2	CAISLAGESDTGELFF	TGTGCCATCAGTCTAGCGGGAGAGAGCGACACCGGGGAGCTGTTTTTT
TRBV18	TRBJ2-6	-	-	CASSLGSSGANVLTF	TGTGCCAGCTCTTTGGGGAGCTCTGGGGCCAACGTCCTGACTTTC
TRBV28	TRBJ2-7	-	-	CASSGPGGEQYF	TGTGCCAGCAGTGGCCCCGGCGGAGAGCAGTACTTC
TRBV5-6	TRBJ2-1	-	TRBD2	CASSPGLAGGQFF	TGTGCCAGCAGCCCGGGACTAGCGGGAGGGCAGTTCTTC
TRBV27	TRBJ1-4	-	-	CASTLRGGEKLFF	TGTGCCAGCACCCTCCGGGGTGGCGAAAAACTGTTTTTT
TRBV11-2	TRBJ2-1	-	TRBD2	CASSLGLAEFNEQFF	TGTGCCAGCAGCTTAGGACTAGCGGAGTTCAATGAGCAGTTCTTC
TRBV7-2	TRBJ2-5	-	TRBD2	CASSLVGLAGLQETQYF	TGTGCCAGCAGCTTAGTGGGACTAGCGGGGCTGCAAGAGACCCAGTACTTC
TRBV18	TRBJ2-7	-	-	CASTPRDSYEQYF	TGTGCCTCGACCCCGCGGGACAGCTACGAGCAGTACTTC
TRBV29-1	TRBJ2-3	once	-	CSVQHPDTQYF	TGCAGCGTCCAACATCCAGATACGCAGTATTTT
TRBV27	TRBJ1-2	-	TRBD1	CASSSTLGQGVGGYTF	TGTGCCAGCAGTTCTACCCTTGGACAGGGGGTAGGTGGCTACACCTTC
TRBV18	TRBJ1-1	-	-	CASSPGLNTEAFF	TGTGCCAGCTCACCAGGATTGAACACTGAAGCTTTCTTT
TRBV20-1	TRBJ2-5	-	-	CSATQETQYF	TGCAGTGCAACACAAGAGACCCAGTACTTC
TRBV18	TRBJ2-7	-	TRBD2	CASSPRGLAGGNSYGQYF	TGTGCCAGCTCACCACGTGGGCTAGCGGGAGGGAACTCCTACGGGCAGTACTTC
TRBV6-5	TRBJ1-2	once	-	CAAGAKNTDYTF	TGTGCCGCTGGGGCTAAGAATACGGATTACACCTTC
TRBV30	TRBJ2-7	once	-	CAWSVGSGLYEQYF	TGTGCCTGGAGTGTGGGGAGCGGGCTTTACGAGCAGTACTTC
TRBV11-2	TRBJ2-3	-	-	CASSLGRGTDTQYF	TGTGCCAGCAGCTTGGGGCGTGGCACAGATACGCAGTATTTT
TRBV4-1	TRBJ2-5	-	-	CASSQDQVRQETQYF	TGCGCCAGCAGCCAAGATCAGGTCAGACAAGAGACCCAGTACTTC
TRBV19	TRBJ2-1	-	-	CASSPRTGNEQFF	TGTGCCAGTAGTCCCCGGACGGGCAATGAGCAGTTCTTC
TRBV5-1	TRBJ2-2	-	TRBD2	CASSIGLVAGELFF	TGCGCCAGCAGCATCGGACTAGTCGCCGGGGAGCTGTTTTTT
TRBV5-1	TRBJ2-1	-	-	CASSLELANNEQFF	TGCGCCAGCAGCTTGGAACTGGCCAACAATGAGCAGTTCTTC
TRBV28	TRBJ2-7	-	TRBD1	CASGTGGKYEQYF	TGTGCCAGCGGGACAGGGGGGAAATACGAGCAGTACTTC
TRBV7-8	TRBJ2-4	once	TRBD2	CASSLGGTSANIQYF	TGTGCCAGCAGCTTGGGGGGGACTTCGGCAAACATTCAGTACTTC
TRBV7-7	TRBJ2-2	-	-	CASSPDNTGELFF	TGTGCTAGCAGCCCGGACAATACCGGGGAGCTGTTTTTT
TRBV12-5	TRBJ2-1	-	TRBD2	CASALLPGLGNEQFF	TGTGCTAGTGCCCTCCTCCCGGGACTAGGGAATGAGCAGTTCTTC
TRBV6-6	TRBJ2-3	-	-	CASNRDSTDTQYF	TGTGCCAGCAACCGGGACAGCACAGATACGCAGTATTTT
TRBV6-5	TRBJ2-1	-	TRBD2	CASSYLGRAGNEQFF	TGTGCCAGCAGTTACCTCGGGAGGGCCGGCAATGAGCAGTTCTTC
TRBV7-6	TRBJ2-5	-	TRBD1	CASSKRTGEGDRTQYF	TGTGCCAGCAGCAAACGGACAGGGGAGGGAGATCGGACCCAGTACTTC
TRBV7-2	TRBJ2-5	once	-	CASSPSHGVQETQYF	TGTGCCAGCAGCCCGTCCCATGGGGTGCAAGAGACCCAGTACTTC
TRBV27	TRBJ2-7	-	-	CASSMGPSSYEQYF	TGTGCCAGCAGCATGGGCCCGAGCTCCTACGAGCAGTACTTC
TRBV7-3	TRBJ2-1	-	TRBD2	CASSPTSALYNEQFF	TGTGCCAGCAGCCCGACTAGCGCCCTGTACAATGAGCAGTTCTTC
TRBV11-2	TRBJ2-2	once	-	CASSPRQTNTGELFF	TGTGCCAGCAGCCCTCGACAGACGAACACCGGGGAGCTGTTTTTT
TRBV28	TRBJ2-7	-	-	CASMGGKTSYEQYF	TGTGCCAGCATGGGGGGCAAAACCTCCTACGAGCAGTACTTC
TRBV4-3	TRBJ2-7	few	TRBD2	CASSQVLPGSGSYEQYF	TGCGCCAGCAGCCAAGTGCTCCCGGGTAGCGGGAGCTACGAGCAGTACTTC